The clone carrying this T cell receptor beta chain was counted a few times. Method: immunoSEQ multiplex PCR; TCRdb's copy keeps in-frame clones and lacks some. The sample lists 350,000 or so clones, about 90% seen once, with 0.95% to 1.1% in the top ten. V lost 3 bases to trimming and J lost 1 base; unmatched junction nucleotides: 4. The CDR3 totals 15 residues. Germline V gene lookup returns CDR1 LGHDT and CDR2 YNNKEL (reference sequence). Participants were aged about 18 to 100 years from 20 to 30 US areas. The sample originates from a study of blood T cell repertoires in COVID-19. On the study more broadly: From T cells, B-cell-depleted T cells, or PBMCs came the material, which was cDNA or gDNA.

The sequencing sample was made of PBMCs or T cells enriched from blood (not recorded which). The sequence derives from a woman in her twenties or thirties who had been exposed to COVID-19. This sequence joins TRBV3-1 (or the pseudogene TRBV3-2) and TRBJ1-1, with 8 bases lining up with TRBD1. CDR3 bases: TGTGCCAGCAGCCAGCCGGACAGGGCGAACACTGAAGCTTTCTTT. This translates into CASSQPDRANTEAFF.